Below, 22 T cell receptor beta chains from the same sample are listed, as sequenced in a study of monozygotic twins with inflammatory bowel disease. Reanalyzing the 5' RACE reads, TCRdb keeps one entry per CDR3 protein, without DNA. The listing contains nearly 45,000 distinct CDR3 sequences. Material for sequencing was blood. These receptor sequences come from a human donor with ulcerative colitis or Crohn's disease, or a healthy co-twin of an affected twin (not recorded which).

The chain carries TRBV10-3 and TRBJ2-7; TCRdb reports TRBD2, a call that lacks DNA to check it against. CDR1 is ENHRY and CDR2 is SYGVKD in the germline V gene. This CDR3 region has 15 residues. Here the CDR3 reads CAISQLAGERGEQYF.

CDR3 residues: CASSTRTENSPLHF. The genes are TRBV7-9 and TRBJ1-6; the D call from TCRdb, TRBD1, cannot be confirmed without DNA. The germline gives CDR1 SEHNR, CDR2 FQNEAQ (reference sequence). The CDR3 loop spans 14 amino acids.

This chain uses TRBV10-3 with TRBJ1-4. This CDR3 is built from 14 residues. Germline CDR1 reads ENHRY; CDR2 reads SYGVKD. The CDR3 protein is CAISEGTSDEKLFF.

The genes are TRBV4-1 and TRBJ2-7; there is no DNA to check the TCRdb D call of TRBD1. There are 15 residues in the CDR3. The germline V gene has CDR1 MGHRA and CDR2 YSYEKL. The CDR3: CASSQATGLAYEQYF.

The chain employs TRBV10-3 and TRBJ2-7; TCRdb proposes TRBD2, but this gene call is untestable without DNA. Germline CDR1 ENHRY, CDR2 SYGVKD. The CDR3 is made up of 16 amino acids. Here the CDR3 reads CAISESLVGGGGEQYF.

The chain recombines TRBV11-2 with TRBJ1-1. Per germline, CDR1 SGHAT and CDR2 FQNNGV. The CDR3 sequence is 15 residues long. CDR3 region: CASSLESGPNTEAFF.

The chain couples TRBV20-1 to TRBJ2-1; lacking DNA, the TRBD2 call made by TCRdb goes unchecked. CDR3 size: 15 residues. Looked up from germline, CDR1 is DFQATT and CDR2 is SNEGSKA (reference sequence). The CDR3 loop reads CSARVTSGSYNEQFF.

The CDR3 spells CASSQDSGTQYF. The rearrangement joins TRBV14 to TRBJ2-3. In germline, CDR1 is SGHDN, CDR2 FVKESK. The CDR3 loop spans 12 amino acids.

V and J are TRBV30 and TRBJ2-5. This CDR3 region has 16 residues. Germline V gene sequence: CDR1 GTSNPN, CDR2 SVGIG (reference sequence). CDR3 region: CAWSVGKGSVQETQYF.

The V gene is TRBV6-2 or TRBV6-3, the J gene TRBJ2-7. The CDR3 sequence is 12 residues long. Germline-derived CDR1 and CDR2 are MNHEY and SVGEGT. The CDR3 protein is CASSYLADEQYF.

The V call is TRBV29-1, the J call TRBJ2-2; TCRdb's D gene call, TRBD1, goes unchecked for lack of DNA. Germline CDR1 and CDR2: SQVTM and ANQGSEA. The CDR3 is 14 residues long. CDR3 in amino acids: CSVLRGGHTGELFF.

The CDR3 region is CAISEGTTGEKLFF. The chain combines TRBV10-3 with TRBJ1-4; TCRdb returns TRBD1, unconfirmable since there is no DNA. The CDR3 has 14 amino acids. Germline CDR1 is ENHRY and CDR2 is SYGVKD.

This chain uses TRBV7-8 with TRBJ1-1. This CDR3 has 13 amino acids. In germline, CDR1 is SGHVS, CDR2 FQNEAQ. This CDR3 is CASRRLLNTEAFF. The full variable domain, rest sourced from reference TRBV7-8 and TRBJ1-1, is GAGVSQSPRYKVAKRGQDVALRCDPISGHVSLFWYQQALGQGPEFLTYFQNEAQLDKSGLPSDRFFAERPEGSVSTLKIQRTQQEDSAVYLCASRRLLNTEAFFGQGTRLTVV.

The V gene is TRBV7-9, the J gene TRBJ1-3. Germline V gene lookup returns CDR1 SEHNR and CDR2 FQNEAQ (reference sequence). The CDR3 has 13 residues. The CDR3: CASSPRGGNTIYF.

This rearrangement joins TRBV27 to TRBJ2-2; absent DNA, TCRdb's TRBD1 call cannot be checked. CDR3 length equals 16 residues. The germline V gene has CDR1 MNHEY and CDR2 SMNVEV (reference sequence). The CDR3 protein is CASSLSPQGNTGELFF.

The chain recombines TRBV30 with TRBJ2-1; TCRdb calls TRBD1, which cannot be checked without DNA. In germline, CDR1 is GTSNPN, CDR2 SVGIG (reference sequence). The length of the CDR3 is 14 residues. CDR3: CAGLRQGSYNEQFF.

The genes are TRBV7-3 and TRBJ2-7; checking the TCRdb D call of TRBD2 is not possible without DNA. The CDR3 length is 18 residues. Germline CDR1 and CDR2: SGHTA and FQGTGA. This chain's CDR3 is CASSLISGSDRHSYEQYF.

This sequence joins TRBV10-3 and TRBJ2-7; TCRdb's D call of TRBD2 is untestable without DNA. CDR1 and CDR2 (germline): ENHRY, SYGVKD. The CDR3 loop spans 17 amino acids. The CDR3 protein is CAISPGTSGRARYEQYF.

This chain connects TRBV5-4 to TRBJ2-5; TCRdb's D call, TRBD1, is unchecked because there is no DNA. Germline V gene data show CDR1 as SGHNT and CDR2 as YYREEE (reference sequence). This CDR3 spans 15 amino acids. The CDR3: CASSLAGTGGETQYF.

The chain combines TRBV7-2 with TRBJ2-5; TCRdb's D call of TRBD1 is untestable without DNA. Per the germline V gene, CDR1 is SGHTA and CDR2 is FQGNSA. The CDR3 spans 13 residues. CDR3 loop: CASSTRGEETQYF.

The chain carries TRBV2 and TRBJ1-5; TCRdb names TRBD1, which stays unverified in the absence of DNA. The CDR3 is 15 amino acids. Germline loops: CDR1 SNHLY, CDR2 FYNNEI. The CDR3 protein is CASRLDRQSNQPQHF. The entire variable domain, with the rest obtained from reference TRBV2 and TRBJ1-5, is as follows: EPEVTQTPSHQVTQMGQEVILRCVPISNHLYFYWYRQILGQKVEFLVSFYNNEISEKSEIFDDQFSVERPDGSNFTLKIRSTKLEDSAMYFCASRLDRQSNQPQHFGDGTRLSIL.

This chain links TRBV2 with TRBJ2-6; TCRdb's D call, TRBD1, is unchecked because there is no DNA. CDR3 length: 17 residues. The V gene's germline CDR1 is SNHLY and CDR2 FYNNEI. This CDR3 is CASRPGQGGSGANVLTF.